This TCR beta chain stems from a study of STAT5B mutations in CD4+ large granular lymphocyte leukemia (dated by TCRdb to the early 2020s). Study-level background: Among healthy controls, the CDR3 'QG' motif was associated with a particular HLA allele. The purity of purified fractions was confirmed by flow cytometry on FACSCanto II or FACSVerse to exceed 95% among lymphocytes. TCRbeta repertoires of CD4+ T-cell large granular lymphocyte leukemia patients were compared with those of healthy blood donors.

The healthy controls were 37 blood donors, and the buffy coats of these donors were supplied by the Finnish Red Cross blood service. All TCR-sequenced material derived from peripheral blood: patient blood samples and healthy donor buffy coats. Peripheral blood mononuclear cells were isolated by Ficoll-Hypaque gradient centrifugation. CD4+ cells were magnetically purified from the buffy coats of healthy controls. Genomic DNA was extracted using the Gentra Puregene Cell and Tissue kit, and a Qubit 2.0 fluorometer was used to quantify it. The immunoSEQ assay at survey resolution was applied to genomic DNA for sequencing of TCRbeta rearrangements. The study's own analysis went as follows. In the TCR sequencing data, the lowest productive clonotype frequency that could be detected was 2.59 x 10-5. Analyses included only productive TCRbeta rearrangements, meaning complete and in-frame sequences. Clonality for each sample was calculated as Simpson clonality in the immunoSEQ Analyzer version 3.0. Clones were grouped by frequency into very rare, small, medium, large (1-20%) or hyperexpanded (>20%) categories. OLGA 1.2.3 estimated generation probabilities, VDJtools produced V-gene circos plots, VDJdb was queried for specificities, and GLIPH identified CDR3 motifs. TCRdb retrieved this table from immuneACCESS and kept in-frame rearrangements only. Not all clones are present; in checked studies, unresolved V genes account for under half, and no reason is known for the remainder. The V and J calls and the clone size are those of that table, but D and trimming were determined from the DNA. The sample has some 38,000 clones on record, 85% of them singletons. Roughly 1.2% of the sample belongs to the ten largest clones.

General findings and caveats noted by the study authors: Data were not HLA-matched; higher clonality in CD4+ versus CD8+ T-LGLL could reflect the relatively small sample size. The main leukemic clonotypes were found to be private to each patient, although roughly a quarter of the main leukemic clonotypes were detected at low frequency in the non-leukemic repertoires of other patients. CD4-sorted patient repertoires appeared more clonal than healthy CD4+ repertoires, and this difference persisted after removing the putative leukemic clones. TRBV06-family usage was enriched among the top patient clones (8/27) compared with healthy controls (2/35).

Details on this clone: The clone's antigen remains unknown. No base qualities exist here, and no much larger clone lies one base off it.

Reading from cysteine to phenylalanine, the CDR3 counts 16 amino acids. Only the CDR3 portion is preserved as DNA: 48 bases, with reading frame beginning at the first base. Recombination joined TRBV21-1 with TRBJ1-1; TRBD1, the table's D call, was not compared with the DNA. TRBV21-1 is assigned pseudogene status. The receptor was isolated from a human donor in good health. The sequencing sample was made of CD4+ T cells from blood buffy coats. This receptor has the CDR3 CASSKATDRVSSEAFF. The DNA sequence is TGTGCCAGCAGCAAAGCGACGGACAGGGTGTCGAGTGAAGCTTTCTTT.